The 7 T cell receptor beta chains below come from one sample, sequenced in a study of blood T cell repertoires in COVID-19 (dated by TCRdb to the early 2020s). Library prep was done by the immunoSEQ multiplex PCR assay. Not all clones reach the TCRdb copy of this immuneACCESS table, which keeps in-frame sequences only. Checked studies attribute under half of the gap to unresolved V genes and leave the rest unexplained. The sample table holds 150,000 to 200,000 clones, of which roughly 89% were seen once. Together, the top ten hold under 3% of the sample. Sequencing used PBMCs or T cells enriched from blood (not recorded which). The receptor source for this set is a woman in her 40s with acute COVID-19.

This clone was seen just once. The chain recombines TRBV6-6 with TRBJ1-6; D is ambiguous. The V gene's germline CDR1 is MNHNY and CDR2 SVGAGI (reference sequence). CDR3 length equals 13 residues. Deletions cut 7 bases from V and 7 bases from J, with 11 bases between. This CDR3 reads CASITGANSPLHF. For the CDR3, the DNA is TGTGCCAGCATCACGGGAGCGAATTCACCCCTCCACTTT.

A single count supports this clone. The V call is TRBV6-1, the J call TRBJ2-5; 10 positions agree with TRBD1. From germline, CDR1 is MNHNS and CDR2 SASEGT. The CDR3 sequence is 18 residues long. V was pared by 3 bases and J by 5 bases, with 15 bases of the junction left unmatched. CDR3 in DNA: TGTGCCAGCAGTGAGATTGGAGTGACAGGGGGCCCCGATGAGACCCAGTACTTC. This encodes CASSEIGVTGGPDETQYF.

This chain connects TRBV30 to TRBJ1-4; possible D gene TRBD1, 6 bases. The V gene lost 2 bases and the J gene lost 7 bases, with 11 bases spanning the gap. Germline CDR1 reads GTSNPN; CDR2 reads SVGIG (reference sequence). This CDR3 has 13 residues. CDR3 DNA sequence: TGTGCCTGGAGTCCCCCGGACAGTGAAAAACTGTTTTTT. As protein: CAWSPPDSEKLFF.

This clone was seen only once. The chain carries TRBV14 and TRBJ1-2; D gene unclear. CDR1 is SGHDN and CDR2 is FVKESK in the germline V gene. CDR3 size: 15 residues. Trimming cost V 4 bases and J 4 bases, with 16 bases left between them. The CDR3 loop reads CASSPNPGGRYGYTF. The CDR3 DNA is TGTGCCAGCAGCCCCAATCCGGGAGGTCGCTATGGCTACACCTTC.

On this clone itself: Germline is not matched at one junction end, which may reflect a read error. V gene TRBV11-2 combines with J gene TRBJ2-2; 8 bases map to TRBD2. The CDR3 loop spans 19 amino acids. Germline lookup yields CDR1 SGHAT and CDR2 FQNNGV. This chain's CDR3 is CASSLGAGVAGRNIGELFF. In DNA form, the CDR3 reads TGTGCCAGCAGCTTAGGGGCAGGGGTAGCGGGACGGAACATCGGGGAGCTGTTTTTT.

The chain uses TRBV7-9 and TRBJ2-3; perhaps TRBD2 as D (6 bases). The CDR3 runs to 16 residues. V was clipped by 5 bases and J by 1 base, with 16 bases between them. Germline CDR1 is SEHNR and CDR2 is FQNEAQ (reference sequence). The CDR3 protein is CASSHQLARGTDTQYF. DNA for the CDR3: TGTGCCAGCAGCCACCAACTAGCTCGTGGCACAGATACGCAGTATTTT.

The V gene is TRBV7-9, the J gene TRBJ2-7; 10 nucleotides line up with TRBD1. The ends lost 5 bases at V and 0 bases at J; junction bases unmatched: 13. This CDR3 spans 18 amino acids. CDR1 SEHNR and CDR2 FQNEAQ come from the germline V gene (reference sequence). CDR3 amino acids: CASSPRMGRTGGSYEQYF. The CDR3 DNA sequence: TGTGCCAGCAGCCCACGAATGGGGAGGACAGGGGGCTCCTACGAGCAGTACTTC.